The present entry profiles one T cell receptor (beta chain) with its context. Its antigen is still unknown. Base qualities are missing; no much larger clone stands one base away. Genomic DNA was extracted from sorted cells for sequencing of the TCRbeta CDR3 region. TCRbeta CDR3 regions were sequenced using the immunoSEQ Assay. In TCRdb, the immuneACCESS table is reduced to in-frame sequences with V and J assigned. These tables do not hold every clone; where another copy was compared, an unresolved V gene accounts for under half, and the others remain unexplained. The sample has 45,000 to 50,000 clones on record, 60% to 85% of them singletons. The ten largest clonotypes hold approximately 2% of the sample. Patients with a history of autoimmune disease or receiving systemic immunosuppression were excluded from the trial. Peripheral blood for TCR sequencing was collected from all dose cohorts at baseline, on cycle 4 day 1, and on cycle 7 day 1. Samples were obtained from an open-label, multicenter, first-in-human phase I dose-escalation trial of ivuxolimab. The trial enrolled adults with locally advanced or metastatic head and neck squamous cell, hepatocellular, melanoma or renal cell carcinoma. Before TCR sequencing, CD4+ T cells and CD8+ T cells were sorted from peripheral blood as separate populations.

V and J lose 6 bases and 3 bases, and a span of 11 bases separates them. The CDR3 runs 13 amino acids, cysteine and phenylalanine included. Just CDR3 DNA is preserved here, 39 bases in frame from base 1. The germline V gene encodes CDR1 PRHDT and CDR2 FYEKMQ (reference sequence). The data were taken from a study of OX40 agonist ivuxolimab in advanced cancers. For the study in its entirety: Ivuxolimab, which targeted the costimulatory receptor OX40 (CD134), was an agonistic, fully human IgG2 monoclonal antibody. The monotherapy dose-escalation portion (N ≈ 57 patients) of the phase I ivuxolimab trial is reported in the paper. Three dose-escalation patients achieved partial responses, one with hepatocellular carcinoma and two with cutaneous melanoma. Among the roughly 50 dose-escalation patients, about 20 had hepatocellular carcinoma, roughly 15 melanoma, 9 renal cell carcinoma and 9 head and neck cancer. Intravenous ivuxolimab was administered to patients every 2 weeks at six dose levels: 0.01, 0.1, 0.3, 1.5, 3 and 10 mg/kg. The point of sequencing TCRbeta in the periphery was to test whether ivuxolimab changed TCR sequence diversity and drove clonal T-cell expansion. Prior anti-PD-1, anti-PD-L1 or anti-CTLA-4 therapy was permitted, and checkpoint inhibitors had been received by around 39% of dose-escalation patients. A male proportion of almost 85% and a mean age of approximately 62 years, ranging from about 23 to 90, were recorded for the dose-escalation cohort.

Study-wide findings and limitations: Low levels of normalized T-cell clonal expansion were also seen in some patients who did not respond. The antigen specificity of the peripheral T cells that underwent clonal expansion was not determined. Partial responders in the 0.1-3.0 mg/kg groups had among the lowest normalized peripheral clonal expansion, especially among CD8+ T cells. At doses of 0.1 to 3.0 mg/kg, clonal expansion of both CD4+ and CD8+ T cells in blood was seen between baseline and week 6. On average, CD8+ T cells showed more expanded clones than CD4+ T cells after ivuxolimab.

The sequence joins TRBV13 to TRBJ1-1; the D gene is perhaps TRBD1, on 6 matching bases. The sample consisted of CD4+ or CD8+ T cells sorted from blood, taken in a trial of the OX40 agonist ivuxolimab. The source is an adult with an advanced solid tumor such as melanoma, head and neck, liver or kidney cancer. This receptor carries the CDR3 CASRRGQYTEAFF. In nucleotide form, the sequence is TGTGCCAGCAGACGAGGACAGTACACTGAAGCTTTCTTT.